This is a list of T cell receptor beta chains from one sample in a study of PD-L1 blockade in urothelial cancer. TCRdb's table, derived via immunoSEQ multiplex PCR, lists solely in-frame clones and lacks some. The table includes fewer than 60,000 clones, about 80% detected once. This material consisted of PBMCs, taken around atezolizumab (anti-PD-L1) treatment. These TCRs come from a man in his 70s with urothelial cancer. CDR3s include the opening cysteine and the closing phenylalanine or tryptophan. D genes are given only for firm matches. A clone size is listed for some rows: how often the clone was seen (once, few, many), or a class if it is expanded.

NA	TRBD1	TRBV11-2	TRBJ2-4	CASSLGAGGKNIQYF	TGTGCCAGCAGCTTAGGGGCAGGGGGCAAAAACATTCAGTACTTC
few	NA	TRBV7-2	TRBJ1-6	CASSLVVSPGGSPLHF	TGTGCCAGCAGCTTAGTTGTCTCGCCGGGAGGGTCACCCCTCCACTTT
NA	NA	TRBV5-6	TRBJ2-3	CASSRDTQKYTDTQYF	TGTGCCAGCAGCAGGGACACGCAGAAATACACAGATACGCAGTATTTT
NA	NA	TRBV9	TRBJ2-3	CASSVEFSDTQYF	TGTGCCAGCAGTGTTGAGTTTTCAGATACGCAGTATTTT
NA	TRBD1	TRBV5-4	TRBJ1-6	CASRRQGENSPLHF	TGTGCCAGCAGGAGACAGGGGGAAAATTCACCCCTCCACTTT
NA	TRBD1	TRBV2	TRBJ1-1	CASSEVRGATEAFF	TGTGCCAGCAGTGAAGTCAGGGGGGCCACTGAAGCTTTCTTT
NA	TRBD1	TRBV5-6	TRBJ1-2	CASSSGQNYGYTF	TGTGCCAGCAGCTCGGGACAGAACTATGGCTACACCTTC
NA	NA	TRBV6-1	TRBJ1-1	CASSEAVNSRAGTEAFF	TGTGCCAGCAGTGAAGCTGTTAACTCGAGGGCAGGCACTGAAGCTTTCTTT
few	NA	TRBV12-5	TRBJ1-2	CASGPPGGYGYTF	TGTGCTAGTGGTCCTCCGGGGGGCTATGGCTACACCTTC
once	NA	TRBV19	TRBJ1-2	CASSVTGSGYGYTF	TGTGCCAGTAGTGTTACAGGGAGTGGCTATGGCTACACCTTC
NA	NA	TRBV30	TRBJ2-7	CAWSGPYEQYF	TGTGCCTGGAGTGGGCCCTACGAGCAGTACTTC
NA	NA	TRBV11-3	TRBJ2-2	CASSLLGRELFF	TGTGCCAGCAGCTTGCTTGGCCGGGAGCTGTTTTTT
NA	NA	TRBV10-2	TRBJ2-1	CASSESGAGSYNEQFF	TGCGCCAGCAGTGAGTCGGGGGCGGGCTCCTACAATGAGCAGTTCTTC
NA	NA	TRBV19	TRBJ2-1	CASSIQGARSYNEQFF	TGTGCCAGTAGTATCCAAGGGGCTAGGTCCTACAATGAGCAGTTCTTC
NA	TRBD2	TRBV4-3	TRBJ2-1	CASSQAGGYYNEQFF	TGCGCCAGCAGCCAAGCGGGGGGTTATTACAATGAGCAGTTCTTC
NA	NA	TRBV21-1	TRBJ2-1	CASSKKWRGGLAEDYNEQFF	TGTGCCAGCAGCAAAAAGTGGCGGGGGGGACTAGCGGAGGACTACAATGAGCAGTTCTTC
NA	NA	TRBV5-4	TRBJ2-7	CASRKAAAGEQYF	TGTGCCAGCAGAAAAGCGGCTGCGGGCGAGCAGTACTTC
few	NA	TRBV29-1	TRBJ2-6	CSVLARGSSSGANVLTF	TGCAGCGTTCTTGCCCGGGGTTCATCGTCTGGGGCCAACGTCCTGACTTTC
NA	NA	TRBV9	TRBJ1-3	CASSPTDRGNTIYF	TGTGCCAGCAGCCCCACCGACAGGGGAAACACCATATATTTT
NA	TRBD1	TRBV27	TRBJ2-5	CASSSSGQGEETQYF	TGTGCCAGCAGTTCCTCGGGACAGGGGGAAGAGACCCAGTACTTC
NA	NA	TRBV7-2	TRBJ2-5	CASSLVSPTQYF	TGTGCCAGCAGCTTAGTTAGTCCGACCCAGTACTTC
few	TRBD1	TRBV4-3	TRBJ1-2	CASSQSGQRGYTF	TGCGCCAGCAGCCAATCGGGACAGCGAGGCTACACCTTC
few	TRBD1	TRBV28	TRBJ1-1	CASSPAAAGGLRNTEAFF	TGTGCCAGCAGCCCCGCCGCGGCAGGGGGCTTGAGGAACACTGAAGCTTTCTTT
NA	NA	TRBV5-6	TRBJ2-3	CASSLADRAEVDTQYF	TGTGCCAGCAGCTTGGCGGACCGAGCGGAGGTCGATACGCAGTATTTT
NA	NA	TRBV18	TRBJ1-3	CASSPITSSGNTIYF	TGTGCCAGCTCACCAATAACTTCCTCTGGAAACACCATATATTTT
NA	NA	TRBV11-3	TRBJ2-1	CASSLGYLSYNEQFF	TGTGCCAGCAGCTTAGGTTATCTCTCCTACAATGAGCAGTTCTTC
NA	NA	TRBV19	TRBJ2-6	CASSLRSGANVLTF	TGTGCCAGTAGCCTCCGCTCTGGGGCCAACGTCCTGACTTTC
NA	TRBD2	TRBV6-5	TRBJ2-2	CASRAGGWGGELFF	TGTGCCAGCAGAGCGGGAGGATGGGGCGGGGAGCTGTTTTTT
NA	TRBD1	TRBV6-1	TRBJ2-7	CASMTGQRSSYEQYF	TGTGCCAGCATGACGGGACAGCGTAGCTCCTACGAGCAGTACTTC
NA	TRBD2	TRBV14	TRBJ2-1	CASSLRGLAGYSYNEQFF	TGTGCCAGCAGCCTCCGCGGACTAGCGGGTTACTCCTACAATGAGCAGTTCTTC
NA	TRBD1	TRBV28	TRBJ2-3	CASSWVDRGADTQYF	TGTGCCAGCAGTTGGGTGGACAGGGGGGCAGATACGCAGTATTTT
NA	NA	TRBV28	TRBJ2-3	CASSWYRGSTDTQYF	TGTGCCAGCAGTTGGTACCGGGGAAGCACAGATACGCAGTATTTT
NA	TRBD1	TRBV19	TRBJ1-1	CASSVQGVNTEAFF	TGTGCCAGTAGTGTTCAGGGGGTGAACACTGAAGCTTTCTTT
few	NA	TRBV7-2	TRBJ1-5	CASRLTGSNQPQHF	TGTGCCAGCAGATTGACAGGCAGCAATCAGCCCCAGCATTTT
NA	NA	TRBV5-4	TRBJ2-3	CASSLAAGRDTQYF	TGTGCCAGCAGCTTGGCTGCGGGACGGGATACGCAGTATTTT
NA	TRBD2	TRBV5-4	TRBJ2-5	CASSDGTRGQETQYF	TGTGCCAGCAGCGACGGGACTAGAGGGCAAGAGACCCAGTACTTC
NA	TRBD1	TRBV5-1	TRBJ2-7	CASSPEGQGYEQYF	TGCGCCAGCAGCCCGGAGGGACAGGGCTACGAGCAGTACTTC
NA	TRBD1	TRBV5-1	TRBJ1-1	CASAGTGGKRAEAFF	TGCGCCAGCGCCGGGACAGGGGGAAAGAGGGCTGAAGCTTTCTTT
NA	NA	TRBV6-1	TRBJ1-1	CASSEGPQGNTEAFF	TGTGCCAGCAGTGAAGGACCCCAGGGGAACACTGAAGCTTTCTTT
once	TRBD1	TRBV9	TRBJ1-1	CASNTGGAFTEAFF	TGTGCCAGCAATACAGGGGGCGCATTCACTGAAGCTTTCTTT
NA	TRBD2	TRBV5-1	TRBJ2-2	CASTTGGSGTSGELFF	TGCGCCAGCACAACGGGAGGATCCGGTACTTCCGGGGAGCTGTTTTTT
few	TRBD2	TRBV10-3	TRBJ2-7	CATELAGSYEQYF	TGTGCCACCGAACTAGCGGGATCCTACGAGCAGTACTTC
NA	TRBD1	TRBV6-6	TRBJ1-1	CASTNRGGTEAFF	TGTGCCAGCACCAACAGGGGTGGGACTGAAGCTTTCTTT
NA	NA	TRBV9	TRBJ2-7	CASSQRGGGTYEQYF	TGTGCCAGCAGCCAGAGGGGGGGAGGGACCTACGAGCAGTACTTC
once	TRBD1	TRBV4-1	TRBJ2-7	CASSQGTGSNEQYF	TGCGCCAGCAGCCAAGGGACAGGGAGCAACGAGCAGTACTTC
NA	TRBD1	TRBV28	TRBJ1-1	CASSPPGQGNTEAFF	TGTGCCAGCAGTCCCCCGGGACAGGGGAACACTGAAGCTTTCTTT
once	TRBD1	TRBV5-4	TRBJ1-4	CASSADRGGGEKLFF	TGTGCCAGCAGCGCCGACAGGGGCGGGGGAGAAAAACTGTTTTTT
few	NA	TRBV19	TRBJ1-5	CASSAGFSNQPQHF	TGTGCCAGTAGCGCAGGTTTTAGCAATCAGCCCCAGCATTTT
NA	TRBD2	TRBV28	TRBJ2-3	CASRTGLAVTDTQYF	TGTGCCAGCAGAACGGGACTAGCGGTCACAGATACGCAGTATTTT
NA	NA	TRBV13	TRBJ1-2	CASSTRGYGYTF	TGTGCCAGCAGCACCAGGGGATATGGCTACACCTTC
NA	TRBD1	TRBV5-1	TRBJ1-4	CASSSAGTGFEKLFF	TGCGCCAGCAGCTCCGCCGGGACAGGATTTGAAAAACTGTTTTTT
NA	TRBD1	TRBV29-1	TRBJ2-7	CSVREGVRGKGEQYF	TGCAGCGTCAGAGAAGGTGTCAGGGGGAAGGGGGAGCAGTACTTC
NA	NA	TRBV19	TRBJ1-1	CASSIQGRWTEAFF	TGTGCCAGTAGTATACAGGGGCGGTGGACTGAAGCTTTCTTT
NA	TRBD1	TRBV10-3	TRBJ1-1	CAISRQGNTEAFF	TGTGCCATCAGCAGACAGGGTAACACTGAAGCTTTCTTT
NA	TRBD2	TRBV14	TRBJ2-1	CASSLMGGGYNEQFF	TGTGCCAGCAGCCTCATGGGGGGAGGGTACAATGAGCAGTTCTTC